This T cell receptor (beta chain) is from a study of blood T cell repertoires in COVID-19. The table came from immunoSEQ multiplex PCR; TCRdb's copy has only in-frame clones and leaves some out. The data contain 350,000 to 400,000 clones, nearly 90% of them singletons. This CDR3 is 13 amino acids long. The germline V gene has CDR1 MDHEN and CDR2 SYDVKM. After removal of 5 bases from V and 7 bases from J, the junction contained 7 bases not matched to a gene. The chain is built from TRBV28 and TRBJ2-7, with 8 bases identical to TRBD1. The sequencing input was peripheral blood. The clonotype comes from a man between 18 and 35 years old with active or convalescent COVID-19. The chain's CDR3 is CASSQDRAREQYF. The CDR3 DNA is TGTGCCAGCAGTCAGGACAGGGCCAGGGAGCAGTACTTC.